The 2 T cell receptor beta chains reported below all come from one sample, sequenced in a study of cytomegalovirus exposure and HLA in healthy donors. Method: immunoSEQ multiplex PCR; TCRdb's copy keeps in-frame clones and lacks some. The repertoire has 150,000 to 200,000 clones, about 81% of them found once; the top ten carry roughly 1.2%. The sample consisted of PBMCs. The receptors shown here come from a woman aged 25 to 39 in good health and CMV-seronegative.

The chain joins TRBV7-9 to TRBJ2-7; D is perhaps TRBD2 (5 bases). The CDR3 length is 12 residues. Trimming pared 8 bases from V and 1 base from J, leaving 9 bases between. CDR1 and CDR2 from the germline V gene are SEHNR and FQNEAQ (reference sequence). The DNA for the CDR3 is TGTGCCAGCGGCACTAGTTCCTACGAGCAGTACTTC. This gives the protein CASGTSSYEQYF. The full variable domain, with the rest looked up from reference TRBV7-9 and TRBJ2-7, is DTGVSQNPRHKITKRGQNVTFRCDPISEHNRLYWYRQTLGQGPEFLTYFQNEAQLEKSRLLSDRFSAERPKGSFSTLEIQRTEQGDSAMYLCASGTSSYEQYFGPGTRLTVT.

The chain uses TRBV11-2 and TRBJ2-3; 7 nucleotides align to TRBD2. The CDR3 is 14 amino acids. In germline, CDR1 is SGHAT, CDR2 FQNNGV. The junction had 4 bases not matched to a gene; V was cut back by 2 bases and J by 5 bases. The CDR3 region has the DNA TGTGCCAGCAGCTTACGGTCTAGCGGAGATACGCAGTATTTT. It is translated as CASSLRSSGDTQYF.